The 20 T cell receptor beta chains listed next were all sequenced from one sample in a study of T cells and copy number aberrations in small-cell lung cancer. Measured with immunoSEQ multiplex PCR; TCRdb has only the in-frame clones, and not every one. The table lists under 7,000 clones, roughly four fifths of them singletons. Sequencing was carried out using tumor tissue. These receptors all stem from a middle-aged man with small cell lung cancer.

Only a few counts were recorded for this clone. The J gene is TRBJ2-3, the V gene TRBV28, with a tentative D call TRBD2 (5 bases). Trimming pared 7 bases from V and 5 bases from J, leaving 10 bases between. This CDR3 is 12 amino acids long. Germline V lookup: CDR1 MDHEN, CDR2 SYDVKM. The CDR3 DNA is TGTGCCAGCAAGAGGGCGAAAGATACGCAGTATTTT. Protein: CASKRAKDTQYF. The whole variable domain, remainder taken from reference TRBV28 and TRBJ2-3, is DVKVTQSSRYLVKRTGEKVFLECVQDMDHENMFWYRQDPGLGLRLIYFSYDVKMKEKGDIPEGYSVSREKKERFSLILESASTNQTSMYLCASKRAKDTQYFGPGTRLTVL.

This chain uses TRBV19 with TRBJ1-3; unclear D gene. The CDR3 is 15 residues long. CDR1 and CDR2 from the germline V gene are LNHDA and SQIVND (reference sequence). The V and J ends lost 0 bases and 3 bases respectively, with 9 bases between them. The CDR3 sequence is CASSIDGTYGNTIYF. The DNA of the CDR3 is TGTGCCAGTAGTATAGATGGCACGTATGGAAACACCATATATTTT.

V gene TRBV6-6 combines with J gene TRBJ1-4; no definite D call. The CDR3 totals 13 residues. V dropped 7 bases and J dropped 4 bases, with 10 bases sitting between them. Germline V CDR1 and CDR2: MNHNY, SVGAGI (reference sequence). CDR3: CASIGSFNEKLFF. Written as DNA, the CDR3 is TGTGCCAGCATAGGCAGTTTTAATGAAAAACTGTTTTTT.

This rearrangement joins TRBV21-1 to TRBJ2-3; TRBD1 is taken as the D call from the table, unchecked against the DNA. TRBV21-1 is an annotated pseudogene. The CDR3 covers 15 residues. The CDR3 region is CASSPRDRGPDTQYF. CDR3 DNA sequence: TGTGCCAGCAGCCCCCGGGACAGGGGGCCAGATACGCAGTATTTT.

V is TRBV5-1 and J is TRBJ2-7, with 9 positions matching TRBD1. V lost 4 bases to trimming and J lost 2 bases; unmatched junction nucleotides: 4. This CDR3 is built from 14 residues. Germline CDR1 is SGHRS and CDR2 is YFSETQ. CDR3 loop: CASSVTGGAYEQYF. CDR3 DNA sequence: TGCGCCAGCAGCGTAACAGGGGGCGCCTACGAGCAGTACTTC.

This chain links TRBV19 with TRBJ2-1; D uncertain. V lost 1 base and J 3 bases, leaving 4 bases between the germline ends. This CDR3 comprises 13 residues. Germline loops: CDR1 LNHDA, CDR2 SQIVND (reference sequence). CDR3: CASSIGVYNEQFF. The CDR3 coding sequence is TGTGCCAGTAGTATAGGTGTCTACAATGAGCAGTTCTTC.

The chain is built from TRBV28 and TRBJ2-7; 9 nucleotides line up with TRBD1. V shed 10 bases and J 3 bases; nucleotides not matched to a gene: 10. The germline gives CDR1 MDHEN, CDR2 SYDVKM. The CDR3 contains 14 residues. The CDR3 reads CATRTGTGLYEQYF. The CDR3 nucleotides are TGTGCCACCCGGACCGGGACAGGGCTCTACGAGCAGTACTTC. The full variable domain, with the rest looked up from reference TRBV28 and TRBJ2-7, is DVKVTQSSRYLVKRTGEKVFLECVQDMDHENMFWYRQDPGLGLRLIYFSYDVKMKEKGDIPEGYSVSREKKERFSLILESASTNQTSMYLCATRTGTGLYEQYFGPGTRLTVT.

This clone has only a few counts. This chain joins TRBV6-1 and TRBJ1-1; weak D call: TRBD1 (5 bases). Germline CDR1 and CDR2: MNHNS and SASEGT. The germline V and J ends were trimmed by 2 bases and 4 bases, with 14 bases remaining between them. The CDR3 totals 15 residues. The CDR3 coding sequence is TGTGCCAGCAGTGAAATGGGTGGGACCTCCACTGAAGCTTTCTTT. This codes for CASSEMGGTSTEAFF.

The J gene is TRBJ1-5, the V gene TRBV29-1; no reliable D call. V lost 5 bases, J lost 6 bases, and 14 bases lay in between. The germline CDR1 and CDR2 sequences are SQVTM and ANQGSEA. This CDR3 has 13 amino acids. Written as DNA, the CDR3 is TGCAGCGTTAGGCCCGATTGGGGTCAGCCCCAGCATTTT. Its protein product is CSVRPDWGQPQHF.

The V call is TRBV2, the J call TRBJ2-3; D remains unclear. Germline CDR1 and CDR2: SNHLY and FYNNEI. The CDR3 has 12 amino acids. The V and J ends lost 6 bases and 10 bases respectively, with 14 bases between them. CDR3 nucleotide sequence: TGTGCCAGCAGAACCGAAGGGCTGGCGCAGTATTTT. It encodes CASRTEGLAQYF.

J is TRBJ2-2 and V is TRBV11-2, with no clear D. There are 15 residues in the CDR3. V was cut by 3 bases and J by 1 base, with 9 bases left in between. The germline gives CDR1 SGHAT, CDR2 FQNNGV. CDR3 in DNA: TGTGCCAGCAGCTTTTACGGCGGGAACACCGGGGAGCTGTTTTTT. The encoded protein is CASSFYGGNTGELFF.

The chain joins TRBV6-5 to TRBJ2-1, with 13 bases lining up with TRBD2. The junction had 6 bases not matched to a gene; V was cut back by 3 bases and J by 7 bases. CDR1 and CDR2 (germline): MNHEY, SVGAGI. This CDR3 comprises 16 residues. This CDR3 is CASSYQGLAGINEQFF. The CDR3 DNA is TGTGCCAGCAGTTATCAGGGACTAGCGGGAATAAATGAGCAGTTCTTC.

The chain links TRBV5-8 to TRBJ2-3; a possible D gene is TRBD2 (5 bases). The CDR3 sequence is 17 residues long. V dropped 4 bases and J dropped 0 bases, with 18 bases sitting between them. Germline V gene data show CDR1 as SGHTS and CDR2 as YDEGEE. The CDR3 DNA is TGTGCCAGCAGCACCCTAGCAGGCGGCACTAGCACAGATACGCAGTATTTT. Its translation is CASSTLAGGTSTDTQYF.

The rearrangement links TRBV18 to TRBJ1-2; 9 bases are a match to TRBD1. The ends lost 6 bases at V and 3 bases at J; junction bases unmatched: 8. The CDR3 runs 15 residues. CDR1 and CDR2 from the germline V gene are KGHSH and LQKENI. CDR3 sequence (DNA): TGTGCCAGCTCCAAAGTGGACAGGGGAGACTATGGCTACACCTTC. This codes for CASSKVDRGDYGYTF.

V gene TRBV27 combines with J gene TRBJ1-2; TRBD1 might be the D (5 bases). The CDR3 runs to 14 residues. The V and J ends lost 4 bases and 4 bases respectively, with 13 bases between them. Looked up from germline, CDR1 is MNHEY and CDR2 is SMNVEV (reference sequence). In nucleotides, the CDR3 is TGTGCCAGCAGTTCTGCGGGGCTCGCCTATGGCTACACCTTC. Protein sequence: CASSSAGLAYGYTF.

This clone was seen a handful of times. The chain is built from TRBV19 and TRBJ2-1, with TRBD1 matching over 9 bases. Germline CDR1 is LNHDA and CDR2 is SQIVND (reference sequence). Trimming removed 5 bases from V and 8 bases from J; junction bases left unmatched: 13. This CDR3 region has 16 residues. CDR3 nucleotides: TGTGCCAGTAGTTCGATACCGGGACAGGGTACCCATGAGCAGTTCTTC. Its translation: CASSSIPGQGTHEQFF.

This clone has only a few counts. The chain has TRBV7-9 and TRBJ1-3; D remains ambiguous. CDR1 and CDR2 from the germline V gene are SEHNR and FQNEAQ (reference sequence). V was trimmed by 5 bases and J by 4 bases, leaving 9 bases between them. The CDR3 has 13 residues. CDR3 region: CASSLSGGNTIYF. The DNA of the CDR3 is TGTGCCAGCAGCCTAAGTGGCGGAAACACCATATATTTT.

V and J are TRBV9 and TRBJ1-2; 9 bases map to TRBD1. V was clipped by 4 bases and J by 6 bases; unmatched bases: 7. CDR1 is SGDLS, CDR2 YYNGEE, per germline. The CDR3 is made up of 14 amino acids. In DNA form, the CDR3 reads TGTGCCAGCAGCCGTAACAGGGGGCGAAATGGCTACACCTTC. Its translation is CASSRNRGRNGYTF.

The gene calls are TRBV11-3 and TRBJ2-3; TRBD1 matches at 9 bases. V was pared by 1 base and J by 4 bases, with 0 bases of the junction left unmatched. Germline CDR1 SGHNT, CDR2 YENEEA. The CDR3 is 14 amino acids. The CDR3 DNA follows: TGTGCCAGCAGCTTAGGACAGGGGGCAGATACGCAGTATTTT. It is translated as CASSLGQGADTQYF.

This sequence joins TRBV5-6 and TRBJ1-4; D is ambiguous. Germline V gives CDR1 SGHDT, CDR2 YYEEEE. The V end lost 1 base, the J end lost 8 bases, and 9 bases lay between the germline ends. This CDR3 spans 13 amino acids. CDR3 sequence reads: CASSLSFREKLFF. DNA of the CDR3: TGTGCCAGCAGCTTGAGCTTCCGGGAAAAACTGTTTTTT.